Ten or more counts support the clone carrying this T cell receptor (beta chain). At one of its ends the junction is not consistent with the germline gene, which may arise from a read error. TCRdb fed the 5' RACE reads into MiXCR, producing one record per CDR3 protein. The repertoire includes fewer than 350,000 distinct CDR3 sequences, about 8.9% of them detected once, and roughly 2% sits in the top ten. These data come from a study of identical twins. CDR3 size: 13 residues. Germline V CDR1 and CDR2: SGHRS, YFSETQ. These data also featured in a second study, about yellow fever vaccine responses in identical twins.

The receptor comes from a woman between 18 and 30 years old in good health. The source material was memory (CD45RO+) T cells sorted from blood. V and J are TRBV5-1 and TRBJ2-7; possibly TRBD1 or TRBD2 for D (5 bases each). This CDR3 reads CASSFGGSYEQYF. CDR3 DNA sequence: TGTGCCAGCAGTTTTGGGGGAAGCTACGAGCAGTACTTC.